This T cell receptor (beta chain) emerged from a study of graft-versus-host responses after intestinal transplantation. Study details: Each recipient received anti-thymocyte globulin induction, then tacrolimus and steroids for around 3 years. Study results and caveats: After transplant, early declines in HvG clones were associated with peak levels of circulating GvH clones.

V was pared by 5 bases and J by 8 bases, with 15 bases between. The germline CDR1 and CDR2 sequences are SGHVS and FQNEAQ. CDR3 size: 13 residues. The protocol was immunoSEQ multiplex PCR, while the TCRdb copy is restricted to in-frame clones and leaves out a portion. The table shows under 100,000 clones, with 94% occurring only once. Details on this clone: The antigen is undetermined.

The sequences come from unstimulated CD4+ T cells sorted from spleen or lymph node cells, collected before transplant. V and J are TRBV7-8 and TRBJ1-1; perhaps TRBD1 as D (5 bases). The receptor was derived from a human donor who was the organ donor for an intestinal transplant. The CDR3 here is CASSKGRESEAFF. In nucleotides, the CDR3 is TGTGCCAGCAGCAAAGGCAGGGAATCAGAAGCTTTCTTT.